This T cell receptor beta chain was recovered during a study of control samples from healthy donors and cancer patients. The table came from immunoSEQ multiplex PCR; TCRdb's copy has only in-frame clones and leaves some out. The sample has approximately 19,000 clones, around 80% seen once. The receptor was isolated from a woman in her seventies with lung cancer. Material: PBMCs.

The CDR3 protein is CASSSNRGTEAFF. CDR3 sequence (DNA): TGTGCCAGCAGCTCAAATAGAGGCACTGAAGCTTTCTTT. The V gene is TRBV11-2, the J gene TRBJ1-1, with no clear D. Germline CDR1 and CDR2: SGHAT and FQNNGV. The CDR3 totals 13 residues. V dropped 4 bases and J dropped 4 bases, with 10 bases sitting between them. Combining the CDR3 with reference TRBV11-2 and TRBJ1-1 gives the whole variable domain EAGVAQSPRYKIIEKRQSVAFWCNPISGHATLYWYQQILGQGPKLLIQFQNNGVVDDSQLPKDRFSAERLKGVDSTLKIQPAKLEDSAVYLCASSSNRGTEAFFGQGTRLTVV.